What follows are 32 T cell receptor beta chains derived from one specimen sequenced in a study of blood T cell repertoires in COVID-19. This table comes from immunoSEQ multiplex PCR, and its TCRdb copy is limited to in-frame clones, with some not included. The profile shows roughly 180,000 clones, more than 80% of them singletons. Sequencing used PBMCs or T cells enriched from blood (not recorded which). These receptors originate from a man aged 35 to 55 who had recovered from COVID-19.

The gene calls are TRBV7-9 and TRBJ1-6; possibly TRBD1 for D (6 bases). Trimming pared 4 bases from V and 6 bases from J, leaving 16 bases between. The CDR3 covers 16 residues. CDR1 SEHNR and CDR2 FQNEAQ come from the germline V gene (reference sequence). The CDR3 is CASSSNRQVANSPLHF. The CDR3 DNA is TGTGCCAGCAGCTCTAACCGACAGGTTGCTAATTCACCCCTCCACTTT.

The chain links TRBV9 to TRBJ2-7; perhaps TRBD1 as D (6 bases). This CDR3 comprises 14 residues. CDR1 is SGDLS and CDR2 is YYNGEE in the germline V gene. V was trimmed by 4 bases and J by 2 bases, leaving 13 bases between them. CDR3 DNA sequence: TGTGCCAGCAGCAAGGGGGAGCCCCCCTACGAGCAGTACTTC. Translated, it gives CASSKGEPPYEQYF.

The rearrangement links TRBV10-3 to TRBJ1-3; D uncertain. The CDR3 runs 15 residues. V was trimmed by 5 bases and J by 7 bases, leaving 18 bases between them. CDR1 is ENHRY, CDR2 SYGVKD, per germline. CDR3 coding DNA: TGTGCCATCAGTACAGCGGCGTCGGTGAGCAACACCATATATTTT. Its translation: CAISTAASVSNTIYF.

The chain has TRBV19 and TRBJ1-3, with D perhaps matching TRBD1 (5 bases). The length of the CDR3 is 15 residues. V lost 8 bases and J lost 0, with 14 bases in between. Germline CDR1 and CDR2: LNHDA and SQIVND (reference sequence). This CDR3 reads CASQPGLLSGNTIYF. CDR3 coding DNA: TGTGCCAGTCAACCGGGACTACTCTCTGGAAACACCATATATTTT.

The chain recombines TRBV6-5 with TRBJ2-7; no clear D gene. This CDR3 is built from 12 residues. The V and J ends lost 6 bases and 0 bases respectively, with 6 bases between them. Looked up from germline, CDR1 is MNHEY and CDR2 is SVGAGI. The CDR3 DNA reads TGTGCCAGCAGCTCTAGCTCCTACGAGCAGTACTTC. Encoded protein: CASSSSSYEQYF.

CDR3 sequence reads: CASSIDPGTGRQKLFF. The CDR3 DNA reads TGTGCCAGTAGTATAGATCCCGGGACAGGGCGGCAAAAACTGTTTTTT. V and J are TRBV19 and TRBJ1-4; 9 bases match TRBD1. This CDR3 comprises 16 residues. Germline values: CDR1 LNHDA, CDR2 SQIVND (reference sequence). V shed 0 bases, J shed 9 bases, and the junction held 8 bases outside the gene matches.

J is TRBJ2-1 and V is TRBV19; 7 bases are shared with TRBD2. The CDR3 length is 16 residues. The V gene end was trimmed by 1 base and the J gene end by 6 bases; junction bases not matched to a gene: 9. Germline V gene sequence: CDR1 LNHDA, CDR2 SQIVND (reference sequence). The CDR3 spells CASSIGRGEVSNEQFF. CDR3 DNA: TGTGCCAGTAGTATAGGACGGGGGGAGGTTAGCAATGAGCAGTTCTTC.

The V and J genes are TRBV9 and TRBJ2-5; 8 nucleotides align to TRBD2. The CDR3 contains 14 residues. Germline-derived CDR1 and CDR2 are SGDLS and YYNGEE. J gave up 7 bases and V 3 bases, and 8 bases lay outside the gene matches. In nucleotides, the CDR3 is TGTGCCAGCAGCGCCCTCGGGAGGGAGGGGACCCAGTACTTC. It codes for CASSALGREGTQYF.

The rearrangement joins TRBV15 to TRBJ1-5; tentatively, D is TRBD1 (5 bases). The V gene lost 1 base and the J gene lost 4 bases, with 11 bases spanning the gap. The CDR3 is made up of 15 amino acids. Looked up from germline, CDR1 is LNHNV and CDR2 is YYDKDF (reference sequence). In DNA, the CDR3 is TGTGCCACCAGCAGAGCAACAGGACGAAATCAGCCCCAGCATTTT. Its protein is CATSRATGRNQPQHF.

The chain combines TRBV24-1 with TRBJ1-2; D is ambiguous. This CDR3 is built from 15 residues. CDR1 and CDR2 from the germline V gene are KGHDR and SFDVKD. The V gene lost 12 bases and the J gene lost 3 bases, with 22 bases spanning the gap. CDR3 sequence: CAASRRDPSHYGYTF. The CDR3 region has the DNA TGTGCCGCGTCGCGCCGGGATCCAAGCCACTATGGCTACACCTTC.

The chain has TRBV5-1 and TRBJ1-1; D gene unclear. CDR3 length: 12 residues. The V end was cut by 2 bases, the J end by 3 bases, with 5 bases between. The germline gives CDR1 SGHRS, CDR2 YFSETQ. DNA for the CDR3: TGCGCCAGCAGCTTCTCAGACACTGAAGCTTTCTTT. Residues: CASSFSDTEAFF.

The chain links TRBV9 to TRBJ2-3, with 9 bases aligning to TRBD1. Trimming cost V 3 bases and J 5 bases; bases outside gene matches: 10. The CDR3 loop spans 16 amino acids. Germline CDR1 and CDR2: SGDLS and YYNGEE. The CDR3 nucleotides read TGTGCCAGCAGCGCCCCCGGACAGGGGATCGGAGATACGCAGTATTTT. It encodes CASSAPGQGIGDTQYF.

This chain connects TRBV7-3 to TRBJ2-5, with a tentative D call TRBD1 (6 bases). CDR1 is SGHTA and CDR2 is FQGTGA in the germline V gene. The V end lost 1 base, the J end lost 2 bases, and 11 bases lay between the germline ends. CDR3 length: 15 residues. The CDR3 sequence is CASSLRGGQQETQYF. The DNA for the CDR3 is TGTGCCAGCAGCTTAAGAGGTGGACAGCAAGAGACCCAGTACTTC. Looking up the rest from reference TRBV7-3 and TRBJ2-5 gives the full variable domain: GAGVSQTPSNKVTEKGKYVELRCDPISGHTALYWYRQSLGQGPEFLIYFQGTGAADDSGLPNDRFFAVRPEGSVSTLKIQRTERGDSAVYLCASSLRGGQQETQYFGPGTRLLVL.

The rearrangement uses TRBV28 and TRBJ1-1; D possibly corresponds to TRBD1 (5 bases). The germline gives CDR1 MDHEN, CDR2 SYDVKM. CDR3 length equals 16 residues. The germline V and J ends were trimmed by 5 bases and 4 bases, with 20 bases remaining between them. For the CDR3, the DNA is TGTGCCAGCAGTCCCTCCCGTGGCGGGGGGAGCACTGAAGCTTTCTTT. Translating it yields CASSPSRGGGSTEAFF.

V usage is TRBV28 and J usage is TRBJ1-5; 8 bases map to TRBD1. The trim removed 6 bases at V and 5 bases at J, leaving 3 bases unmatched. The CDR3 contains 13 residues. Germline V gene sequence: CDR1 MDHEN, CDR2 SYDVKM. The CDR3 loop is CASRKTGDQPQHF. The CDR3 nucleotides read TGTGCCAGCAGAAAGACAGGGGATCAGCCCCAGCATTTT.

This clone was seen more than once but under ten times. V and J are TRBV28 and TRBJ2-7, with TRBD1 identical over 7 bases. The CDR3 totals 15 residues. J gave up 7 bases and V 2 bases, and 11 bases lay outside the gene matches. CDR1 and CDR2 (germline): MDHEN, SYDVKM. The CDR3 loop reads CASSLQRGPTYEQYF. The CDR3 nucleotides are TGTGCCAGCAGTTTACAAAGGGGGCCCACGTATGAGCAGTACTTC.

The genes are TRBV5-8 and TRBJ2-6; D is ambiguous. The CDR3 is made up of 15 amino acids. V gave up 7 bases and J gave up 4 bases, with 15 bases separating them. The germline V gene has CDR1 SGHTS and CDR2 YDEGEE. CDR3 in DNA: TGTGCCAGCGCCTACCGAACCCCCGGGGCCAACGTCCTGACTTTC. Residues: CASAYRTPGANVLTF.

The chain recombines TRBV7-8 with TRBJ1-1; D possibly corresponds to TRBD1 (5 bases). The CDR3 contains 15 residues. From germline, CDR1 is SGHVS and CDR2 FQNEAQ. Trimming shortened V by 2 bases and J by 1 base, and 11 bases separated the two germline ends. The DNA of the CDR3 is TGTGCCAGCAGCTTATTGACGGGGGAGAACACTGAAGCTTTCTTT. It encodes CASSLLTGENTEAFF.

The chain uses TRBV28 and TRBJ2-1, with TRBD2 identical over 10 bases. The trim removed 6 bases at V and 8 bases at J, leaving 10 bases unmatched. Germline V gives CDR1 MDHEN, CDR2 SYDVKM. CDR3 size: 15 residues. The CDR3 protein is CASSISGRYRDEQFF. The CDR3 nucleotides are TGTGCCAGCAGCATTAGCGGGAGGTATCGGGATGAGCAGTTCTTC.

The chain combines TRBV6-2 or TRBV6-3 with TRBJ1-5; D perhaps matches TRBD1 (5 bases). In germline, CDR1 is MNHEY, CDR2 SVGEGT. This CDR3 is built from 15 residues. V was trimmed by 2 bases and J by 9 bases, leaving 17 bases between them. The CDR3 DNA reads TGTGCCAGCAGTTACGGGGCAGCTCCGAGTGTGCCCCAGCATTTT. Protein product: CASSYGAAPSVPQHF.

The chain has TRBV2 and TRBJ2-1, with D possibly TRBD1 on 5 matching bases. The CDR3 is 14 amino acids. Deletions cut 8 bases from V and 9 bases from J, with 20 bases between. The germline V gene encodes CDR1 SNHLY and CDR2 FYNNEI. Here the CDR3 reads CASDGGAPKGEQFF. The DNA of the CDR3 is TGTGCCAGCGACGGTGGGGCCCCGAAGGGTGAGCAGTTCTTC.

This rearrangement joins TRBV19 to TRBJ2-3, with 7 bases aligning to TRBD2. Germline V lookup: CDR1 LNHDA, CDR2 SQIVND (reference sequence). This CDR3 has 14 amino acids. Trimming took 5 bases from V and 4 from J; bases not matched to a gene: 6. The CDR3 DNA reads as TGTGCCAGTAGTCGGGGCCGGGAGGCAGATACGCAGTATTTT. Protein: CASSRGREADTQYF. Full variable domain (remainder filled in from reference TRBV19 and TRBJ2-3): DGGITQSPKYLFRKEGQNVTLSCEQNLNHDAMYWYRQDPGQGLRLIYYSQIVNDFQKGDIAEGYSVSREKKESFPLTVTSAQKNPTAFYLCASSRGREADTQYFGPGTRLTVL.

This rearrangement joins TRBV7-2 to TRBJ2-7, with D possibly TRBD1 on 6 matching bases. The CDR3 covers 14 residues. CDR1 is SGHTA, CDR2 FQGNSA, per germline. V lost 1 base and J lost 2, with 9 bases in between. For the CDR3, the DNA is TGTGCCAGCAGCTTAGGGGACATCCCCTACGAGCAGTACTTC. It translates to CASSLGDIPYEQYF.

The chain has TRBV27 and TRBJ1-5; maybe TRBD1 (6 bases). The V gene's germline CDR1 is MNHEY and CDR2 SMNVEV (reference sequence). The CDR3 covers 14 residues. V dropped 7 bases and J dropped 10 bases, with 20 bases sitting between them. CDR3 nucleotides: TGTGCCAGCAAGGACAGCCCTTCGATGGGCCCCCAGCATTTT. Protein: CASKDSPSMGPQHF.

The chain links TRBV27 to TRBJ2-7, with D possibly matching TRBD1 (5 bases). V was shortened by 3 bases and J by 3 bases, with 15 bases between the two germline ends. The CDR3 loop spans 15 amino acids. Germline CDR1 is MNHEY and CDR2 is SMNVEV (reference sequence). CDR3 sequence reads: CASSFGRKGFYEQYF. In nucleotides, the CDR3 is TGTGCCAGCAGTTTCGGTAGGAAGGGGTTCTACGAGCAGTACTTC.

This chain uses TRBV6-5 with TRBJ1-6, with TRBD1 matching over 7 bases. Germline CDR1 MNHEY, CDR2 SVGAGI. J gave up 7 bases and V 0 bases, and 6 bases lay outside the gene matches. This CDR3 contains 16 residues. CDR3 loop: CASSYSIDRVNSPLHF. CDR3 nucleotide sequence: TGTGCCAGCAGTTACTCAATTGACAGGGTGAATTCACCCCTCCACTTT.

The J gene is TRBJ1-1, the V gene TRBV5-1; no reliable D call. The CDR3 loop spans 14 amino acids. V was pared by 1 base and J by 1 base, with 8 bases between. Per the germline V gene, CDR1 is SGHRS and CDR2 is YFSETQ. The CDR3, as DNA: TGCGCCAGCAGCTTGATGGCAGGGAACACTGAAGCTTTCTTT. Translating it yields CASSLMAGNTEAFF.

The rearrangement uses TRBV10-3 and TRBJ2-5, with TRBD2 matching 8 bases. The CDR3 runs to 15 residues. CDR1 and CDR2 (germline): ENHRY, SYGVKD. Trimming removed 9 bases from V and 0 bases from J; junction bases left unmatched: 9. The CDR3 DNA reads TGTGCCATATCCGGGGGGGCTCAGTACCAAGAGACCCAGTACTTC. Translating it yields CAISGGAQYQETQYF.

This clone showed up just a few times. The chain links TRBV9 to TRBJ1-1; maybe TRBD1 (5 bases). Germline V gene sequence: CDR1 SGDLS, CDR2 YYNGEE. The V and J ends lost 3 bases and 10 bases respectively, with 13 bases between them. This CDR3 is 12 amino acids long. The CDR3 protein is CASSEIERGAFF. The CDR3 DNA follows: TGTGCCAGCAGCGAAATTGAAAGGGGAGCTTTCTTT.

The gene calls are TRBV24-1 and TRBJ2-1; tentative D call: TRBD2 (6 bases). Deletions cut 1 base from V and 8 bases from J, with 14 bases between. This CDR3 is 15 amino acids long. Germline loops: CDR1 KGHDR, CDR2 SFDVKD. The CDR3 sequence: CATSDLIAEPHEQFF. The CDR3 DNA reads TGTGCCACCAGTGATTTAATAGCGGAGCCCCATGAGCAGTTCTTC.

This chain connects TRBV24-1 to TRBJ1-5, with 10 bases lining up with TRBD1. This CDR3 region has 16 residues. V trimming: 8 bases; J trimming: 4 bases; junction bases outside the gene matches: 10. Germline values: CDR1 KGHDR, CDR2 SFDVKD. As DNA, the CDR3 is TGTGCCACCAACAAAGGGGGGACAGGGGAAAATCAGCCCCAGCATTTT. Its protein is CATNKGGTGENQPQHF.

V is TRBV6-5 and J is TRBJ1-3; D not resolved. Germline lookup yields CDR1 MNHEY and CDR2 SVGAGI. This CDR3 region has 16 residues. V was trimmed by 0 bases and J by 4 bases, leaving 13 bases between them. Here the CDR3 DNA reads TGTGCCAGCAGTTACTCCGGTGCCTCTCTAGGAAACACCATATATTTT. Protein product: CASSYSGASLGNTIYF.